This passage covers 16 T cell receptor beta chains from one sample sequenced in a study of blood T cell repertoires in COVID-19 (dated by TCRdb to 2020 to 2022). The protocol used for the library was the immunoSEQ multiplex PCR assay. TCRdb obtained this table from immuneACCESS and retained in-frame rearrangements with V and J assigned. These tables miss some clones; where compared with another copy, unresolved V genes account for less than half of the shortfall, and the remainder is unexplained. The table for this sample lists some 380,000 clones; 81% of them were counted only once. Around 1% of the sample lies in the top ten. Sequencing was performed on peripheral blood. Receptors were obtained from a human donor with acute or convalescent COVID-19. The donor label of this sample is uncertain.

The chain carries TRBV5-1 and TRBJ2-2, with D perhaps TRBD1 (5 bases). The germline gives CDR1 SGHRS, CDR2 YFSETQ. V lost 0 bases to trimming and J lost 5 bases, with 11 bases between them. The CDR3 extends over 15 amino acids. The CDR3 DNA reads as TGCGCCAGCAGCTTGGCAGGGCAGCATACCGGGGAGCTGTTTTTT. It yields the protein CASSLAGQHTGELFF.

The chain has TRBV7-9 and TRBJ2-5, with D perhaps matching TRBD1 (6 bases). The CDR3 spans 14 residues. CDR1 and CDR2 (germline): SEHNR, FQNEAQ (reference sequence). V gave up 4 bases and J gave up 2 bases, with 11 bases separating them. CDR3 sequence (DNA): TGTGCCAGCAGCTCGGGACACCTACAAGAGACCCAGTACTTC. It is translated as CASSSGHLQETQYF.

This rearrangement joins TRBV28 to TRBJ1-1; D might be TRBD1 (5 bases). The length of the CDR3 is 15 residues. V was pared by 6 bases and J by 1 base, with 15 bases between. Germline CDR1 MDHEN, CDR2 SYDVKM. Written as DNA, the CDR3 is TGTGCCAGCAGCACCCCCTCCACAGGGAACACTGAAGCTTTCTTT. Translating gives CASSTPSTGNTEAFF.

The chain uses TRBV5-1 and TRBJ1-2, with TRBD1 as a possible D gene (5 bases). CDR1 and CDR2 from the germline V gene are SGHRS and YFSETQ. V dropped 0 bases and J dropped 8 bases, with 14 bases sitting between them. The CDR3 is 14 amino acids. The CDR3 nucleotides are TGCGCCAGCAGCTTGGTTGTAGGGGTGGTCGGCTACACCTTC. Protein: CASSLVVGVVGYTF. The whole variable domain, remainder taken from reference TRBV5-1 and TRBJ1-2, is KAGVTQTPRYLIKTRGQQVTLSCSPISGHRSVSWYQQTPGQGLQFLFEYFSETQRNKGNFPGRFSGRQFSNSRSEMNVSTLELGDSALYLCASSLVVGVVGYTFGSGTRLTVV.

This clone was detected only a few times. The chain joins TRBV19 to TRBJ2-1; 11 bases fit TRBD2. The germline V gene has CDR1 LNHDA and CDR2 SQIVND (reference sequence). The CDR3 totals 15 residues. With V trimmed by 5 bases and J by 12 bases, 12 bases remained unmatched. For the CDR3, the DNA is TGTGCCAGTAGTGTGTTAGCGGGAGGGCCATCTCGGCAGTTCTTC. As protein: CASSVLAGGPSRQFF.

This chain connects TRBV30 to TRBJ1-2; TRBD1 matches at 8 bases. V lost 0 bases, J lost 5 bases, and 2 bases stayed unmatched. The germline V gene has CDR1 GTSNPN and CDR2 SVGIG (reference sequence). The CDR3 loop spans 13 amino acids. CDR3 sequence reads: CAWSVRGPYGYTF. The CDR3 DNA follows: TGTGCCTGGAGTGTCAGGGGGCCATATGGCTACACCTTC. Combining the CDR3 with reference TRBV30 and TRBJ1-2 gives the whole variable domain SQTIHQWPATLVQPVGSPLSLECTVEGTSNPNLYWYRQAAGRGLQLLFYSVGIGQISSEVPQNLSASRPQDRQFILSSKKLLLSDSGFYLCAWSVRGPYGYTFGSGTRLTVV.

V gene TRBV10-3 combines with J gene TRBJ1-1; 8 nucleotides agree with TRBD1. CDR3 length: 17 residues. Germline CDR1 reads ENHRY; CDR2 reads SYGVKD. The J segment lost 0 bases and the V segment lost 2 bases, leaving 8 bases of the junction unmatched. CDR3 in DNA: TGTGCCATCAGTGAGACGGGGACAGGAGTCATGAACACTGAAGCTTTCTTT. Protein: CAISETGTGVMNTEAFF.

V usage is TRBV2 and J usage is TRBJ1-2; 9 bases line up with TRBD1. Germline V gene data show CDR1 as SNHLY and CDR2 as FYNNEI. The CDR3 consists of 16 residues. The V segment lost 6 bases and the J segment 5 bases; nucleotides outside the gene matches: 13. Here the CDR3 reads CASRRQGVYGLYGYTF. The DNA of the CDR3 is TGTGCCAGCAGAAGACAGGGGGTATATGGGCTTTATGGCTACACCTTC.

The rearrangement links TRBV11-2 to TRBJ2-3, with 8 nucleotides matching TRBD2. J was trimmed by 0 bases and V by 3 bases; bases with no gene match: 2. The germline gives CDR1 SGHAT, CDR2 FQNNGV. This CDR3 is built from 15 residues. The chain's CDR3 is CASSLTGGSTDTQYF. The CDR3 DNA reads TGTGCCAGCAGCTTGACGGGGGGGAGCACAGATACGCAGTATTTT.

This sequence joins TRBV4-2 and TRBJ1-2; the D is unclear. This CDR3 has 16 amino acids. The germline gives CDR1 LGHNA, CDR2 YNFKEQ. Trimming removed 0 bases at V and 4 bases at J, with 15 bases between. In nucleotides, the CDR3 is TGTGCCAGCAGCCAAGACGAGGGAGGGAACCCCTATGGCTACACCTTC. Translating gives CASSQDEGGNPYGYTF.

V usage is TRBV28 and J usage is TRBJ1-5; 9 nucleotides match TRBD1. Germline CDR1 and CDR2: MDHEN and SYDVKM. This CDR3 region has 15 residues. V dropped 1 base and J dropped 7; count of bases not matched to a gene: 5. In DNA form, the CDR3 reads TGTGCCAGCAGTTTATTAGCGACAGGGGGGCAGCCCCAGCATTTT. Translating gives CASSLLATGGQPQHF.

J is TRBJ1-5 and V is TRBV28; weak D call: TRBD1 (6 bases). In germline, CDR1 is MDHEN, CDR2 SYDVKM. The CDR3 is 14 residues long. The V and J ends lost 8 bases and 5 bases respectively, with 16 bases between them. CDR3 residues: CASSWQGQYQPQHF. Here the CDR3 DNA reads TGTGCCAGCTCTTGGCAGGGGCAGTATCAGCCCCAGCATTTT.

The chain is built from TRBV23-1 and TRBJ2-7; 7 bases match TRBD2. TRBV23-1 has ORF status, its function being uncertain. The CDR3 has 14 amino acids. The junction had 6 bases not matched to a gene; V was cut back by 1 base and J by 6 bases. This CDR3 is CASSQWRERPEQYF. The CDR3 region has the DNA TGCGCCAGCAGTCAATGGCGGGAGAGGCCCGAGCAGTACTTC.

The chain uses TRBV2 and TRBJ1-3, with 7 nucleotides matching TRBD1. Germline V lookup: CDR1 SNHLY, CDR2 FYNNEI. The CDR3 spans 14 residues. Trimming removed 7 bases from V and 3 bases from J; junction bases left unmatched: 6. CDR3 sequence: CASTATGNGNTIYF. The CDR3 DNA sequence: TGTGCCAGCACCGCGACAGGGAATGGAAACACCATATATTTT.

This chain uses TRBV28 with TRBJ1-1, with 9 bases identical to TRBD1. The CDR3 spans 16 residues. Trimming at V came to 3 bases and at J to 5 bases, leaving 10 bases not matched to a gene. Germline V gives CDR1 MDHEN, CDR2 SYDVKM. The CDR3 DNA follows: TGTGCCAGCAGTTTTTCAGGGACAGGGATCGGGACTGAAGCTTTCTTT. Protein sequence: CASSFSGTGIGTEAFF. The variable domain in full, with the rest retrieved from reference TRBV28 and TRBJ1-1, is DVKVTQSSRYLVKRTGEKVFLECVQDMDHENMFWYRQDPGLGLRLIYFSYDVKMKEKGDIPEGYSVSREKKERFSLILESASTNQTSMYLCASSFSGTGIGTEAFFGQGTRLTVV.

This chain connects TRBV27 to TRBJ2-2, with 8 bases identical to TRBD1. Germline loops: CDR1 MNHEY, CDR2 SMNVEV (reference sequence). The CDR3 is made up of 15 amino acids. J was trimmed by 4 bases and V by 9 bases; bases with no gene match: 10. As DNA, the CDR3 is TGTGCCAGTGCCAGGGGGCGTATGAGCACCGGGGAGCTGTTTTTT. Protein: CASARGRMSTGELFF.